A single sample is the source of the 25 T cell receptor beta chains below, sequenced in a study of blood T cell repertoires in COVID-19. Assay used: immunoSEQ multiplex PCR; TCRdb lists only in-frame clones, some missing. The sample carries more than 300,000 clones, about 88% recorded once. Input material: PBMCs or T cells enriched from blood (not recorded which). The receptors were gathered from a woman between 18 and 30 years old who had recovered from COVID-19.

The chain uses TRBV9 and TRBJ2-6; 7 nucleotides match TRBD1. This CDR3 has 14 amino acids. Trimming removed 5 bases from V and 3 bases from J; junction bases left unmatched: 2. Germline values: CDR1 SGDLS, CDR2 YYNGEE. The CDR3 coding sequence is TGTGCCAGCAGTCGACAGGGTGGGGCCAACGTCCTGACTTTC. Translating gives CASSRQGGANVLTF.

This chain links TRBV18 with TRBJ1-5; 8 bases line up with TRBD1. Germline V gene sequence: CDR1 KGHSH, CDR2 LQKENI. CDR3 length: 15 residues. Losses at the gene ends were 3 bases for V and 3 bases for J; bases not matched to a gene: 4. The CDR3 reads CASSPGTGNNQPQHF. The CDR3, as DNA: TGTGCCAGCTCACCCGGGACAGGCAACAATCAGCCCCAGCATTTT.

The gene calls are TRBV5-4 and TRBJ2-1, with D unclear. Deletions cut 0 bases from V and 5 bases from J, with 6 bases between. The CDR3 is made up of 13 amino acids. Germline values: CDR1 SGHNT, CDR2 YYREEE (reference sequence). The DNA of the CDR3 is TGTGCCAGCAGCTTGGGACTGAACAATGAGCAGTTCTTC. It translates to CASSLGLNNEQFF. Complete variable domain (other parts from reference TRBV5-4 and TRBJ2-1): ETGVTQSPTHLIKTRGQQVTLRCSSQSGHNTVSWYQQALGQGPQFIFQYYREEENGRGNFPPRFSGLQFPNYSSELNVNALELDDSALYLCASSLGLNNEQFFGPGTRLTVL.

The chain employs TRBV5-6 and TRBJ1-2; D may be TRBD1 (5 bases). Trimming removed 4 bases at V and 4 bases at J, with 14 bases between. Germline V gene lookup returns CDR1 SGHDT and CDR2 YYEEEE. CDR3 size: 14 residues. Written as DNA, the CDR3 is TGTGCCAGCAGCCTGCCGCAGGGTAGCTATGGCTACACCTTC. Translating gives CASSLPQGSYGYTF.

A few counts support this clone. The genes are TRBV28 and TRBJ1-3; D might be TRBD1 (6 bases). CDR1 and CDR2 (germline): MDHEN, SYDVKM. The CDR3 is 14 amino acids. Trimming took off 8 bases at V and 8 bases at J, with 19 bases between the two ends. The CDR3 sequence is CASSGQQPSDTIYF. For the CDR3, the DNA is TGTGCCAGCTCTGGACAGCAGCCGAGTGACACCATATATTTT.

The V call is TRBV4-3, the J call TRBJ2-7; possibly TRBD1 for D (6 bases). The CDR3 length is 17 residues. Trimming left V 4 bases short and J 2 bases short, with 21 bases between. CDR1 and CDR2 (germline): LGHNA, YSLEER. CDR3 in amino acids: CASSLTAYQDSTYEQYF. DNA of the CDR3: TGCGCCAGCAGCCTAACCGCTTACCAGGACAGCACCTACGAGCAGTACTTC.

There are a few counts of this clone. The chain uses TRBV6-5 and TRBJ2-7; 8 bases line up with TRBD2. CDR3 length: 15 amino acids. Germline V gene sequence: CDR1 MNHEY, CDR2 SVGAGI. V trimming: 6 bases; J trimming: 2 bases; junction bases outside the gene matches: 9. The CDR3 loop is CASRLSGGATYEQYF. The CDR3 coding sequence is TGTGCCAGCAGACTCAGCGGGGGCGCAACCTACGAGCAGTACTTC.

The CDR3 protein is CASSSRGEQYF. The CDR3 region has the DNA TGTGCCAGCAGTTCGAGGGGGGAGCAGTACTTC. V usage is TRBV6-5 and J usage is TRBJ2-7, with a weak D call TRBD1 (6 bases). The germline V gene encodes CDR1 MNHEY and CDR2 SVGAGI. CDR3 length equals 11 residues. Trimming pared 4 bases from V and 7 bases from J, leaving 8 bases between.

Here the CDR3 reads CAWSVRRTGNQPQHF. DNA of the CDR3: TGTGCCTGGAGTGTACGTAGGACAGGCAATCAGCCCCAGCATTTT. V is TRBV30 and J is TRBJ1-5, with D possibly being TRBD1 (6 bases). Trimming pared 0 bases from V and 2 bases from J, leaving 11 bases between. The CDR3 covers 15 residues. Germline values: CDR1 GTSNPN, CDR2 SVGIG (reference sequence).

J is TRBJ2-2 and V is TRBV30; perhaps TRBD1 as D (6 bases). This CDR3 spans 13 amino acids. The V gene's germline CDR1 is GTSNPN and CDR2 SVGIG (reference sequence). Trimming stripped 0 bases from V and 4 bases from J, with 6 bases between. In DNA form, the CDR3 reads TGTGCCTGGAGTGTACAGGGCACCGGGGAGCTGTTTTTT. It is translated as CAWSVQGTGELFF.

This chain uses TRBV6-2 or TRBV6-3 with TRBJ1-6, with D possibly matching TRBD1 (5 bases). This CDR3 has 15 amino acids. The germline gives CDR1 MNHEY, CDR2 SVGEGT. V gave up 2 bases and J gave up 6 bases, with 11 bases separating them. The DNA of the CDR3 is TGTGCCAGCAGTTACCGCCAGGGCCTTAATTCACCCCTCCACTTT. Translated, it gives CASSYRQGLNSPLHF.

V and J are TRBV3-1 (or the pseudogene TRBV3-2) and TRBJ2-3, with 8 bases identical to TRBD1. V dropped 4 bases and J dropped 5; count of bases not matched to a gene: 8. The CDR3 covers 15 residues. CDR1 is LGHDT, CDR2 YNNKEL, per germline (reference sequence). The CDR3 region has the DNA TGTGCCAGCAGCCCGGGACAGGTTCTTGGAGATACGCAGTATTTT. Translating it yields CASSPGQVLGDTQYF.

The chain joins TRBV10-1 to TRBJ1-1, with a weak D call TRBD1 (5 bases). The CDR3 extends over 13 amino acids. V lost 6 bases and J lost 2, with 10 bases in between. The germline gives CDR1 WNHNN, CDR2 SYGVQD (reference sequence). The CDR3 DNA sequence: TGCGCCAGCAGCCAGACAGCTAACACTGAAGCTTTCTTT. This gives the protein CASSQTANTEAFF.

This clone was seen only once. J is TRBJ1-2 and V is TRBV6-5; D may be TRBD1 (5 bases). Germline CDR1 MNHEY, CDR2 SVGAGI. The CDR3 is made up of 14 amino acids. Trimming left V 5 bases short and J 8 bases short, with 18 bases between. The CDR3 region is CASSTRGWGGGYTF. For the CDR3, the DNA is TGTGCCAGCAGTACCCGGGGATGGGGGGGAGGCTACACCTTC.

The genes are TRBV12-3 or TRBV12-4 and TRBJ2-1; D gene unclear. The V and J ends lost 2 bases and 9 bases respectively, with 8 bases between them. This CDR3 comprises 12 residues. DNA of the CDR3: TGTGCCAGCAGTTTAACGGGTACTGAGCAGTTCTTC. Translation: CASSLTGTEQFF.

The chain joins TRBV10-3 to TRBJ2-1; the match to TRBD2 covers 10 bases. The ends lost 5 bases at V and 6 bases at J; junction bases unmatched: 10. The germline CDR1 and CDR2 sequences are ENHRY and SYGVKD. CDR3 size: 16 residues. The CDR3 here is CAISPSWSGGANEQFF. CDR3 DNA: TGTGCCATCAGTCCCTCCTGGAGCGGGGGGGCCAATGAGCAGTTCTTC.

The V gene is TRBV19, the J gene TRBJ2-2, with 7 bases aligning to TRBD1. Germline V CDR1 and CDR2: LNHDA, SQIVND (reference sequence). With V trimmed by 5 bases and J by 7 bases, 4 bases remained unmatched. The CDR3 consists of 13 residues. Here the CDR3 DNA reads TGTGCCAGTAGTGGGACAGCCCGCGGGGAGCTGTTTTTT. Its protein is CASSGTARGELFF.

V is TRBV29-1 and J is TRBJ1-2; maybe TRBD1 (5 bases). Trimming removed 4 bases at V and 4 bases at J, with 13 bases between. Looked up from germline, CDR1 is SQVTM and CDR2 is ANQGSEA. The CDR3 covers 13 residues. DNA for the CDR3: TGCAGCGTTGGGGGGGAAACAAGCTATGGCTACACCTTC. It encodes CSVGGETSYGYTF.

The V call is TRBV9, the J call TRBJ2-6; maybe TRBD1 (6 bases). CDR1 and CDR2 from the germline V gene are SGDLS and YYNGEE. V lost 4 bases and J 4 bases, leaving 21 bases between the germline ends. The CDR3 has 18 residues. CDR3 nucleotide sequence: TGTGCCAGCAGCCCAAATTTCCGGGACACTTCAGGGGCCAACGTCCTGACTTTC. This encodes CASSPNFRDTSGANVLTF.

The chain has TRBV30 and TRBJ2-7, with TRBD1 identical over 8 bases. Per the germline V gene, CDR1 is GTSNPN and CDR2 is SVGIG (reference sequence). V trimming: 2 bases; J trimming: 0 bases; junction bases outside the gene matches: 3. This CDR3 comprises 14 residues. The CDR3 sequence is CAWSRQGSSYEQYF. The DNA for the CDR3 is TGTGCCTGGAGTCGACAGGGGAGCTCCTACGAGCAGTACTTC.

This clone was seen once. This chain links TRBV4-1 with TRBJ1-3; 11 bases agree with TRBD1. Losses at the gene ends were 0 bases for V and 7 bases for J; bases not matched to a gene: 2. This CDR3 has 15 amino acids. Germline CDR1 is MGHRA and CDR2 is YSYEKL. CDR3 sequence reads: CASSQERDRGNTIYF. DNA of the CDR3: TGCGCCAGCAGCCAAGAGAGGGACAGGGGGAACACCATATATTTT.

The V and J genes are TRBV4-2 and TRBJ1-2; the D is unclear. Germline lookup yields CDR1 LGHNA and CDR2 YNFKEQ. The ends were cut back, 0 bases at V and 5 bases at J, with 13 bases in the middle. The CDR3 has 15 residues. The DNA of the CDR3 is TGTGCCAGCAGCCAAGATCGGTCCATTTTTTATGGCTACACCTTC. Its protein is CASSQDRSIFYGYTF.

This chain joins TRBV6-5 and TRBJ1-1; a possible D gene is TRBD1 (6 bases). The CDR3 runs to 14 residues. Trimming pared 2 bases from V and 6 bases from J, leaving 13 bases between. CDR1 is MNHEY and CDR2 is SVGAGI in the germline V gene. The CDR3 region has the DNA TGTGCCAGCAGTTACGTGAACACAGGGCCTGAAGCTTTCTTT. It translates to CASSYVNTGPEAFF.

This chain joins TRBV5-5 and TRBJ1-4; D is possibly TRBD1 (5 bases). Germline loops: CDR1 SGHKS, CDR2 YYEKEE (reference sequence). The CDR3 has 16 amino acids. Trimming removed 1 base at V and 3 bases at J, with 13 bases between. The CDR3 DNA reads TGTGCCAGCAGCTTGCTTGGGGCTAGAGCTAATGAAAAACTGTTTTTT. Protein product: CASSLLGARANEKLFF.

The chain couples TRBV6-6 to TRBJ2-1; 10 nucleotides line up with TRBD2. Losses at the gene ends were 2 bases for V and 7 bases for J; bases not matched to a gene: 5. Germline V lookup: CDR1 MNHNY, CDR2 SVGAGI (reference sequence). The CDR3 consists of 15 residues. For the CDR3, the DNA is TGTGCCAGCAGTTACCAAGCGGGGGGGCTAAATGAGCAGTTCTTC. As protein: CASSYQAGGLNEQFF.